This T cell receptor beta chain is from a study of tumor-infiltrating lymphocytes in primary liver carcinoma. In the study overall: The five patients, who were men and women, ranged in age from 30 to 69 years.

From roughly 0.45 ug total RNA, TCR beta cDNA was generated with a primer in the constant region. Slightly modified ARM-PCR with three nested multiplex PCR rounds yielded TCR beta libraries. TRBV1-TRBV30 forward and Cbeta reverse primers drove the first two approximately 11-cycle rounds. TCRdb used MiXCR to reprocess the multiplex PCR reads, holding one entry per CDR3 protein. Among about 210,000 distinct CDR3 sequences listed, 65% were seen once. With respect to this clonotype: At one boundary the junction diverges from the germline segment, which might be a read error.

Germline values: CDR1 GTSNPN, CDR2 SVGIG (reference sequence). CDR3 length equals 16 residues. Germline DNA was also extracted, and blood RNA was taken from unsorted whole blood. Sequenced: peripheral blood. The receptor was derived from a woman aged 60 to 75 with primary liver carcinoma and hepatitis B virus infection. This sequence joins TRBV30 and TRBJ1-2; D is uncertain. This chain's CDR3 is CAWSVLMPSLLYCYTF. CDR3 nucleotides: TGTGCCTGGAGTGTACTGATGCCCTCCCTGCTCTATTGCTACACCTTC.